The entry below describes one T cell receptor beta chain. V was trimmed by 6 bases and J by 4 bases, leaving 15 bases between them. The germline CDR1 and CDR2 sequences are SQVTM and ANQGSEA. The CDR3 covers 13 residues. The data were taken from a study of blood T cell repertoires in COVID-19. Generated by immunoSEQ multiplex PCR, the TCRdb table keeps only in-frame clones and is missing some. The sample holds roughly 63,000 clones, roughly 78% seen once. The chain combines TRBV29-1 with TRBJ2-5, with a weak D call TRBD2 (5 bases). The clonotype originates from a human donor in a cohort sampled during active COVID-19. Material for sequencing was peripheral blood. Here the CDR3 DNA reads TGCAGCGTCCTCCCGAGTGCGGGAGAGACCCAGTACTTC. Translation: CSVLPSAGETQYF.